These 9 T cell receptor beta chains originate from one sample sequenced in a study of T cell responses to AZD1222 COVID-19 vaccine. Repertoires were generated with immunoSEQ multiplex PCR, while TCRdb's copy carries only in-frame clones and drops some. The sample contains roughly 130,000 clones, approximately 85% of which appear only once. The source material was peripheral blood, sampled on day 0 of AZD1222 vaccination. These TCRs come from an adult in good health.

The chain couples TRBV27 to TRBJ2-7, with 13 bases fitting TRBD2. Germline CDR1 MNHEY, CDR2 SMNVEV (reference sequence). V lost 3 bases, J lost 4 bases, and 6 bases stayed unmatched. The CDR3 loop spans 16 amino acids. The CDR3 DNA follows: TGTGCCAGCAGTTTCCAGGGACTAGCGGGACCTTACGAGCAGTACTTC. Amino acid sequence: CASSFQGLAGPYEQYF.

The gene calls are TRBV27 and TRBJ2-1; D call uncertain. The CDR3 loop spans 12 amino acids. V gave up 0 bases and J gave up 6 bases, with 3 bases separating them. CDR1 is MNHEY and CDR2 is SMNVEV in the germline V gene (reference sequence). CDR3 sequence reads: CASSLSPNEQFF. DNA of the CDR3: TGTGCCAGCAGTTTATCGCCCAATGAGCAGTTCTTC.

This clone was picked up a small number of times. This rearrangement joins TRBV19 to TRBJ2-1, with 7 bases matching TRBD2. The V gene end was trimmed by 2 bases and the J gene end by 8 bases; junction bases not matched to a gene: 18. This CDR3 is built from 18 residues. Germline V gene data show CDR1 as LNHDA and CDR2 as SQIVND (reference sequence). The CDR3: CASSIIVPGLLFHDEQFF. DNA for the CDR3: TGTGCCAGTAGTATAATTGTTCCGGGACTACTCTTCCACGATGAGCAGTTCTTC.

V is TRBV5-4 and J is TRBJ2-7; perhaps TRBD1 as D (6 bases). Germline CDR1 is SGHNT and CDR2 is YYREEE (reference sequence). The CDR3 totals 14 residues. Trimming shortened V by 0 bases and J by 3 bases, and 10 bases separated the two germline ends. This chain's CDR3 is CASSLGQTGYEQYF. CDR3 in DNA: TGTGCCAGCAGCTTGGGCCAGACAGGCTACGAGCAGTACTTC. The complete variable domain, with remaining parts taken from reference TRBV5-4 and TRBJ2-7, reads ETGVTQSPTHLIKTRGQQVTLRCSSQSGHNTVSWYQQALGQGPQFIFQYYREEENGRGNFPPRFSGLQFPNYSSELNVNALELDDSALYLCASSLGQTGYEQYFGPGTRLTVT.

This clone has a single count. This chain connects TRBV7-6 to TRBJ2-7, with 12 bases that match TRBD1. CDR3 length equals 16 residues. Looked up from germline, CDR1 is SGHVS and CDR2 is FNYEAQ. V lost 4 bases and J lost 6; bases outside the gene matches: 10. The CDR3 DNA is TGTGCCAGCAGCTCCTCCGCCGGGACAGGGGGCTCCGAGCAGTACTTC. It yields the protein CASSSSAGTGGSEQYF.

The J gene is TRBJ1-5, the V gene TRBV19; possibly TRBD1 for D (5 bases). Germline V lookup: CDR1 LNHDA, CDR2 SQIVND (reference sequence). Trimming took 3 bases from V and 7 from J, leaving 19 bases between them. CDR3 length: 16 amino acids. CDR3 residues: CASSIARDRWGQPQHF. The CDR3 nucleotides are TGTGCCAGTAGTATTGCTCGGGACCGATGGGGACAGCCCCAGCATTTT. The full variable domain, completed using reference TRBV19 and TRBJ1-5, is DGGITQSPKYLFRKEGQNVTLSCEQNLNHDAMYWYRQDPGQGLRLIYYSQIVNDFQKGDIAEGYSVSREKKESFPLTVTSAQKNPTAFYLCASSIARDRWGQPQHFGDGTRLSIL.

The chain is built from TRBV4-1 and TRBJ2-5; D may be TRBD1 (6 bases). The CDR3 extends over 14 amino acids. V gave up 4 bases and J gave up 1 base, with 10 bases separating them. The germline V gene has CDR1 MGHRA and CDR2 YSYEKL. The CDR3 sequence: CASSPGDIQETQYF. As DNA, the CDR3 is TGCGCCAGCAGCCCCGGGGACATCCAAGAGACCCAGTACTTC.

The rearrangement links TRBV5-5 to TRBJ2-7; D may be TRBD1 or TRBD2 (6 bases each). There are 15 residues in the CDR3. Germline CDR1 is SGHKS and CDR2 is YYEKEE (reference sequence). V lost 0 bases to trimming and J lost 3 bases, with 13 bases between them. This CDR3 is CASSLEPGGIYEQYF. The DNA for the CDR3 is TGTGCCAGCAGCTTGGAGCCCGGGGGCATCTACGAGCAGTACTTC.

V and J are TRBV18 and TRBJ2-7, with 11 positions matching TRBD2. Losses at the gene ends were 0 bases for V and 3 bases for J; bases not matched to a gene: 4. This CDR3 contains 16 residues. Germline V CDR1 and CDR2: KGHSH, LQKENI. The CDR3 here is CASSPPPSGGFYEQYF. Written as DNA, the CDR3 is TGTGCCAGCTCACCACCTCCTAGCGGGGGGTTCTACGAGCAGTACTTC.